This is a list of T cell receptor beta chains from one sample in a study of human CD8 memory T cell subsets. TCRdb reanalyzed the 5' RACE reads and collapses them to one entry per CDR3 protein, without DNA. The table for this sample gives roughly 5,400 distinct CDR3 sequences. The specimen sequenced was CD8+ T cells from PBMCs. The origin of the receptors is a human donor in good health. Both conserved end residues are part of each CDR3. Clone sizes are given selectively: once, few, many, or a class where the clone is expanded.

size: NA
V: TRBV28
J: TRBJ2-7
CDR3: CASSLGLAGSYEQYF

size: NA
V: TRBV6-5
J: TRBJ2-7
CDR3: CASSQTGDYEQYF

size: NA
V: TRBV9
J: TRBJ1-1
CDR3: CASSHTGRAFF

size: NA
V: TRBV30
J: TRBJ1-1
CDR3: CAWNWDGGTEAFF

size: NA
V: TRBV7-2
J: TRBJ2-1
CDR3: CASSLGLFNEQFF

size: medium-sized
V: TRBV20-1
J: TRBJ1-5
CDR3: CSARAYGHDSNQPQHF

size: NA
V: TRBV2
J: TRBJ2-2
CDR3: CASSDQRGNTGELFF

size: medium-sized
V: TRBV7-9
J: TRBJ1-2
CDR3: CASSLRKGYTF

size: NA
V: TRBV7-2
J: TRBJ2-3
CDR3: CASSSLIRGTADTQYF

size: medium-sized
V: TRBV7-8
J: TRBJ2-1
CDR3: CASSIDPPFSSYNEQFF

size: medium-sized
V: TRBV11-2
J: TRBJ1-1
CDR3: CASSPSLDILQEAFF

size: NA
V: TRBV3-1
J: TRBJ2-7
CDR3: CASSQVTDSYEQYF

size: NA
V: TRBV9
J: TRBJ2-7
CDR3: CASSAGGLYEQYF

size: NA
V: TRBV12-3/TRBV12-4
J: TRBJ2-7
CDR3: CASSYSTGAYEQYF

size: NA
V: TRBV7-9
J: TRBJ1-2
CDR3: CASSLNQGPGYGYTF

size: medium-sized
V: TRBV5-1
J: TRBJ2-1
CDR3: CASSLGTGEHNEQFF

size: NA
V: TRBV5-1
J: TRBJ2-7
CDR3: CASSLNRAGGDEQYF

size: NA
V: TRBV5-5
J: TRBJ2-5
CDR3: CASSGPGLAGGSETQYF

size: NA
V: TRBV28
J: TRBJ1-1
CDR3: CATFNHPVAFF

size: medium-sized
V: TRBV7-9
J: TRBJ1-1
CDR3: CASSYPQGAEAFF

size: medium-sized
V: TRBV10-1
J: TRBJ1-1
CDR3: CASSGQMNTEAFF

size: NA
V: TRBV9
J: TRBJ1-1
CDR3: CASSVGQSNTEAFF

size: NA
V: TRBV7-9
J: TRBJ2-4
CDR3: CASSSGQGGNIQYF

size: NA
V: TRBV11-2
J: TRBJ1-2
CDR3: CASSLGTGGLTNYGYTF

size: NA
V: TRBV28
J: TRBJ1-5
CDR3: CASSYDNQPQHF

size: NA
V: TRBV7-9
J: TRBJ1-1
CDR3: CASSFKPTEAFF

size: NA
V: TRBV13
J: TRBJ2-7
CDR3: CASSSGRSYEQYF

size: medium-sized
V: TRBV28
J: TRBJ1-1
CDR3: CASSSWTGPNTEAFF

size: NA
V: TRBV15
J: TRBJ2-5
CDR3: CATSNPSGHFQETQYF

size: NA
V: TRBV14
J: TRBJ2-7
CDR3: CASSQGFGTAYEQYF

size: NA
V: TRBV4-2
J: TRBJ1-4
CDR3: CASSFTGTGAEKLFF

size: NA
V: TRBV7-7
J: TRBJ2-2
CDR3: CASSPSGGTGELFF